This T cell receptor (beta chain) is drawn from a study of T cells in Graves' hyperthyroidism and ophthalmopathy. On the basis of clinical symptoms, serum thyroxine and TRAb, thyroid ultrasound and orbital computed tomography, diagnoses were made. General study results and limits: A 13 V-J signature model discriminated ophthalmopathy versus stable hyperthyroidism.

TCR beta CDR3 regions were amplified from RNA transcripts. First-round RT-PCR targeting the TCR CDR3 was performed with the HTBI primer set. TCRdb re-analysed the multiplex PCR reads in MiXCR, keeping a single row per CDR3 protein. Of fewer than 650,000 distinct CDR3 sequences detected, roughly 14% appear once; the ten largest clones hold 4% to 5.5%. Germline values: CDR1 MRHNA, CDR2 SNTAGT. The CDR3 is 15 amino acids. About this clonotype itself: No antigen is known for it. An end of the junction does not agree with germline; a read error may underlie this.

This TCR derives from a woman aged 40-49 years with Graves' ophthalmopathy. The specimen sequenced was blood. This chain links TRBV6-4 with TRBJ1-5; 8 bases agree with TRBD1. CDR3 amino acids: CASSYSRTGNQPQHF. CDR3 DNA: TGTGCCAGCAGTTACTCGCGGACAGGGAATCAGCCCCAGCATTTT.